Following are 21 T cell receptor beta chains from one sample sequenced in a study of blood T cells in healthy people across ages. Combining a sample-barcoded 5' primer with a J-beta primer mix, a second PCR ran for roughly 6 to 12 cycles. From the 5' RACE reads, TCRdb called clonotypes with MiXCR, one entry per CDR3 protein. The table shows hundreds of thousands of distinct CDR3 sequences, with around half occurring only once. The sample comprised blood. All receptors come from a woman aged 60-75 years in good health.

This clonotype appeared a few times. The genes are TRBV5-1 and TRBJ2-3, with 8 bases aligning to TRBD1. CDR1 SGHRS and CDR2 YFSETQ come from the germline V gene. V dropped 4 bases and J dropped 4; count of bases not matched to a gene: 5. CDR3 length equals 14 residues. CDR3 DNA sequence: TGCGCCAGCAGCGCGGGACAGGTAGCAGATACGCAGTATTTT. This codes for CASSAGQVADTQYF.

A single count supports this clonotype. The CDR3 bases are TGTGCCAGCAGCCCACCGAAGGGATATGGCTACACCTTC. Its protein is CASSPPKGYGYTF. The V and J genes are TRBV7-2 and TRBJ1-2; the D is unclear. V gave up 5 bases and J gave up 5 bases, with 12 bases separating them. This CDR3 region has 13 residues. Germline V lookup: CDR1 SGHTA, CDR2 FQGNSA.

This clonotype was recorded many times. The V call is TRBV29-1, the J call TRBJ2-7; no reliable D call. Trimming pared 7 bases from V and 0 bases from J, leaving 16 bases between. The CDR3 spans 14 residues. Germline V gene data show CDR1 as SQVTM and CDR2 as ANQGSEA. The CDR3 region is CSALLAEHSYEQYF. The CDR3 DNA reads TGCAGCGCTTTGTTGGCAGAACACTCCTACGAGCAGTACTTC.

This chain joins TRBV6-1 and TRBJ2-1; D might be TRBD1 (6 bases). This CDR3 comprises 13 residues. CDR1 and CDR2 (germline): MNHNS, SASEGT. The V and J ends lost 1 base and 7 bases respectively, with 8 bases between them. The CDR3 is CASSEGTANEQFF. As DNA, the CDR3 is TGTGCCAGCAGTGAAGGGACAGCAAATGAGCAGTTCTTC.

This chain joins TRBV5-1 and TRBJ2-7, with D perhaps TRBD1 or TRBD2 (5 bases each). TRBJ2-5 matches the DNA end more closely, so the J call is doubtful. Germline values: CDR1 SGHRS, CDR2 YFSETQ. CDR3 length: 14 amino acids. The CDR3 loop is CASSRGRPAETQYF. The CDR3 nucleotides are TGCGCCAGCAGCCGGGGACGGCCTGCAGAGACCCAGTACTTC.

This clonotype was recorded a few times. The rearrangement links TRBV29-1 to TRBJ1-5, with 8 bases identical to TRBD1. CDR1 and CDR2 from the germline V gene are SQVTM and ANQGSEA. The CDR3 is 15 amino acids. After removal of 4 bases from V and 3 bases from J, the junction contained 8 bases not matched to a gene. The CDR3 reads CSVGLGTGYNQPQHF. In nucleotides, the CDR3 is TGCAGCGTTGGGCTAGGGACAGGTTACAATCAGCCCCAGCATTTT.

The rearrangement uses TRBV20-1 and TRBJ2-3; the match to TRBD2 covers 9 bases. CDR1 DFQATT and CDR2 SNEGSKA come from the germline V gene (reference sequence). The trim removed 3 bases at V and 7 bases at J, leaving 11 bases unmatched. This CDR3 contains 15 residues. CDR3 coding DNA: TGCAGTGCTAGCTTGGCTAGCGGGAAGGTTCATACGCAGTATTTT. Residues: CSASLASGKVHTQYF.

The chain uses TRBV20-1 and TRBJ2-3; 7 bases agree with TRBD2. Germline V lookup: CDR1 DFQATT, CDR2 SNEGSKA (reference sequence). The CDR3 spans 15 residues. V gave up 3 bases and J gave up 2 bases; unmatched junction bases: 8. The CDR3 is CSASSPAGDTDTQYF. CDR3 nucleotides: TGCAGTGCTAGTAGCCCGGCGGGAGACACAGATACGCAGTATTTT.

The table lists this clonotype with a count of one. This rearrangement joins TRBV6-1 to TRBJ2-1; TRBD2 matches 11 bases. This CDR3 region has 17 residues. The germline V gene has CDR1 MNHNS and CDR2 SASEGT. With V trimmed by 6 bases and J by 4 bases, 11 bases remained unmatched. The CDR3 spells CASRPRVAGGPYNEQFF. The CDR3 DNA is TGTGCCAGCAGGCCGCGGGTAGCGGGAGGGCCTTACAATGAGCAGTTCTTC.

The V and J genes are TRBV29-1 and TRBJ2-7; D gene ambiguous. The CDR3 is made up of 13 amino acids. The V gene lost 4 bases and the J gene lost 1 base, with 11 bases spanning the gap. Germline values: CDR1 SQVTM, CDR2 ANQGSEA. CDR3 sequence: CSVGQSLSYEQYF. The CDR3 nucleotides are TGCAGCGTTGGACAAAGCCTATCCTACGAGCAGTACTTC.

V and J are TRBV20-1 and TRBJ2-5, with unresolved D. Trimming took off 3 bases at V and 2 bases at J, with 7 bases between the two ends. Germline loops: CDR1 DFQATT, CDR2 SNEGSKA (reference sequence). The CDR3 totals 12 residues. The CDR3 bases are TGCAGTGCTAGGGAAGCTCAAGAGACCCAGTACTTC. This gives the protein CSAREAQETQYF.

The chain combines TRBV28 with TRBJ1-1, with TRBD1 as a possible D gene (6 bases). V lost 5 bases and J 3 bases, leaving 13 bases between the germline ends. The CDR3 loop spans 14 amino acids. Germline V gene sequence: CDR1 MDHEN, CDR2 SYDVKM. The CDR3 spells CASSRPGGHTEAFF. CDR3 nucleotide sequence: TGTGCCAGCAGTCGCCCGGGGGGGCACACTGAAGCTTTCTTT.

V usage is TRBV7-9 and J usage is TRBJ2-3, with D possibly TRBD1 on 6 matching bases. Germline CDR1 is SEHNR and CDR2 is FQNEAQ (reference sequence). The CDR3 length is 17 residues. The ends were cut back, 4 bases at V and 2 bases at J, with 19 bases in the middle. The CDR3 spells CASSSQPKQGITDTQYF. CDR3 sequence (DNA): TGTGCCAGCAGCTCCCAGCCCAAACAGGGAATCACAGATACGCAGTATTTT.

The chain employs TRBV6-2 or TRBV6-3 and TRBJ2-1; D possibly corresponds to TRBD2 (5 bases). Trimming removed 3 bases at V and 7 bases at J, with 10 bases between. Per the germline V gene, CDR1 is MNHEY and CDR2 is SVGEGT. This CDR3 comprises 13 residues. The CDR3 sequence: CASSYRTWNEQFF. The CDR3 region has the DNA TGTGCCAGCAGTTATCGGACTTGGAATGAGCAGTTCTTC.

This clonotype was counted only a few times. The chain employs TRBV7-9 and TRBJ2-7; tentative D call: TRBD2 (6 bases). CDR3 size: 15 residues. Germline V gives CDR1 SEHNR, CDR2 FQNEAQ (reference sequence). V lost 5 bases, J lost 4 bases, and 18 bases lay in between. The CDR3 DNA reads as TGTGCCAGCAGCCAAACGGCGGGAAACGGTTACGAGCAGTACTTC. Translation: CASSQTAGNGYEQYF.

The chain employs TRBV18 and TRBJ2-3, with D possibly TRBD2 on 5 matching bases. The germline V gene has CDR1 KGHSH and CDR2 LQKENI. The CDR3 runs 15 residues. V was shortened by 3 bases and J by 3 bases, with 13 bases between the two germline ends. Written as DNA, the CDR3 is TGTGCCAGCTCACCCGCTAGCCCGGGAACAGATACGCAGTATTTT. It translates to CASSPASPGTDTQYF.

Only a few counts were recorded for this clonotype. The rearrangement uses TRBV6-5 and TRBJ2-5, with 7 bases lining up with TRBD2. The germline CDR1 and CDR2 sequences are MNHEY and SVGAGI. This CDR3 is 12 amino acids long. V shed 0 bases and J 11 bases; nucleotides not matched to a gene: 3. The CDR3 DNA sequence: TGTGCCAGCAGTTACTCTGGACTAGAGCAGTACTTC. Translating it yields CASSYSGLEQYF.

This rearrangement joins TRBV29-1 to TRBJ2-1, with 9 bases aligning to TRBD2. The assigned J gene may be wrong: the sequence end matches TRBJ2-7 better. There are 14 residues in the CDR3. Germline values: CDR1 SQVTM, CDR2 ANQGSEA. The CDR3 bases are TGCAGCCAAGGGACTAGCAAGTCCTACAATGAGCAGTACTTC. It is translated as CSQGTSKSYNEQYF.

This clonotype was counted ten times or more. The V gene is TRBV7-2, the J gene TRBJ2-3; a weak D match, TRBD1 (5 bases). This CDR3 contains 15 residues. Germline assignment: CDR1 SGHTA and CDR2 FQGNSA. V was cut by 2 bases and J by 2 bases, with 11 bases left in between. CDR3 region: CASSLQGRDTDTQYF. As DNA, the CDR3 is TGTGCCAGCAGCTTACAGGGTAGGGACACAGATACGCAGTATTTT.

In this sample, this clonotype turned up many times. The V call is TRBV7-2, the J call TRBJ2-5; D call uncertain. The CDR3 has 13 residues. The germline gives CDR1 SGHTA, CDR2 FQGNSA. V lost 0 bases and J 2 bases, leaving 4 bases between the germline ends. Here the CDR3 DNA reads TGTGCCAGCAGCTTAGCCCAGCAAGAGACCCAGTACTTC. Translated: CASSLAQQETQYF. The full variable domain, in which reference TRBV7-2 and TRBJ2-5 provide the parts outside the CDR3, is GAGVSQSPSNKVTEKGKDVELRCDPISGHTALYWYRQSLGQGLEFLIYFQGNSAPDKSGLPSDRFSAERTGGSVSTLTIQRTQQEDSAVYLCASSLAQQETQYFGPGTRLLVL.

Details on this clonotype: The junction differs from germline at one of its ends, possibly a read error. The chain is built from TRBV9 and TRBJ2-2; 7 positions match TRBD1. The CDR3 sequence is 15 residues long. The germline V gene has CDR1 SGDLS and CDR2 YYNGEE. CDR3 in DNA: TGTGCCAGCAGCGTCAGGGGGACGAACACCGAGGAGCTGTTTTTT. Its protein is CASSVRGTNTEELFF.